The 11 T cell receptor beta chains given below trace back to one sample, sequenced in a study of shared clonotypes between healthy human individuals. Data came from immunoSEQ multiplex PCR; TCRdb stores just in-frame clones and leaves some out. Of 950,000 to 1,100,000 clones in the sample, 65% to 80% are singletons; the top ten hold roughly 1.4%. Material for sequencing was memory CD4+ T cells sorted from blood. Noted subset: CD45RA-negative fraction. The receptors shown here come from a young man in good health.

This rearrangement joins TRBV7-9 to TRBJ2-7; the match to TRBD2 covers 11 bases. Germline V lookup: CDR1 SEHNR, CDR2 FQNEAQ (reference sequence). Trimming cost V 5 bases and J 4 bases; bases outside gene matches: 7. The CDR3 covers 15 residues. CDR3 sequence (DNA): TGTGCCAGCAGCGGATCGGCTAGCGGGAGGTACGAGCAGTACTTC. It specifies CASSGSASGRYEQYF.

In regard to this clone: The same CDR3 also results from other DNA sequences found in this sample. V is TRBV5-4 and J is TRBJ1-2, with D tentatively TRBD1 (6 bases). This CDR3 is 13 amino acids long. V was trimmed by 1 base and J by 5 bases, leaving 9 bases between them. The germline gives CDR1 SGHNT, CDR2 YYREEE (reference sequence). Here the CDR3 reads CASSLRQGYGYTF. The CDR3 DNA is TGTGCCAGCAGCTTGCGGCAGGGGTATGGCTACACCTTC.

V and J are TRBV18 and TRBJ2-5, with D perhaps TRBD2 (5 bases). The V end was cut by 6 bases, the J end by 3 bases, with 23 bases between. Germline lookup yields CDR1 KGHSH and CDR2 LQKENI. There are 17 residues in the CDR3. The CDR3 DNA follows: TGTGCCAGCTCTCAAACGTCGGGATCCTCGGGTAAAGAGACCCAGTACTTC. Protein: CASSQTSGSSGKETQYF.

The rearrangement joins TRBV2 to TRBJ1-2; 8 positions agree with TRBD1. CDR1 SNHLY and CDR2 FYNNEI come from the germline V gene. This CDR3 has 11 residues. Trimming at V came to 10 bases and at J to 3 bases, leaving 1 base not matched to a gene. CDR3 DNA: TGTGCCATGGACAGGGACTATGGCTACACCTTC. Protein product: CAMDRDYGYTF.

The chain employs TRBV6-6 and TRBJ2-5, with D possibly TRBD2 on 7 matching bases. The CDR3 extends over 15 amino acids. Germline lookup yields CDR1 MNHNY and CDR2 SVGAGI (reference sequence). Trimming removed 0 bases from V and 4 bases from J, with 12 bases in between. CDR3 sequence: CASSYSRGGTETQYF. The CDR3 nucleotides are TGTGCCAGCAGTTACTCGAGGGGGGGGACAGAGACCCAGTACTTC.

CDR3 nucleotides: TGTGCCAGCAGCGCCCGGAGCGGGGGGAACACCGGGGAGCTGTTTTTT. This translates into CASSARSGGNTGELFF. V is TRBV14 and J is TRBJ2-2; 8 bases agree with TRBD2. The germline V gene has CDR1 SGHDN and CDR2 FVKESK. The trim removed 5 bases at V and 1 base at J, leaving 6 bases unmatched. CDR3 length: 16 residues.

The genes are TRBV19 and TRBJ2-1; TRBD2 aligns across 10 bases. V dropped 3 bases and J dropped 5; count of bases not matched to a gene: 7. The CDR3 is 16 amino acids. The germline V gene has CDR1 LNHDA and CDR2 SQIVND (reference sequence). The CDR3 reads CASSISSGRYNNEQFF. The CDR3 DNA sequence: TGTGCCAGTAGTATTAGTAGCGGGAGGTACAACAATGAGCAGTTCTTC.

Written as DNA, the CDR3 is TGTGCCAGCAGGACAGCTAACTATGGCTACACCTTC. Its translation: CASRTANYGYTF. This chain links TRBV6-5 with TRBJ1-2, with TRBD1 as a possible D gene (5 bases). Trimming cost V 6 bases and J 0 bases, with 5 bases left between them. The germline gives CDR1 MNHEY, CDR2 SVGAGI. There are 12 residues in the CDR3.

The chain is built from TRBV7-8 and TRBJ2-3; a possible D gene is TRBD2 (6 bases). The CDR3 extends over 15 amino acids. CDR1 SGHVS and CDR2 FQNEAQ come from the germline V gene. With 0 bases removed from V and 3 bases from J, the gap between germline ends came to 10 bases. CDR3 protein: CASSLAEGRTDTQYF. CDR3 coding DNA: TGTGCCAGCAGCTTAGCGGAGGGCAGAACAGATACGCAGTATTTT.

The chain carries TRBV2 and TRBJ2-5; 9 nucleotides agree with TRBD2. J gave up 5 bases and V 6 bases, and 10 bases lay outside the gene matches. Germline CDR1 reads SNHLY; CDR2 reads FYNNEI. This CDR3 is built from 15 residues. CDR3 loop: CASSRGGAVSETQYF. CDR3 coding DNA: TGTGCCAGCAGCCGCGGGGGGGCCGTTAGCGAGACCCAGTACTTC.

This chain joins TRBV5-4 and TRBJ1-1; D uncertain. V lost 1 base and J lost 9, with 10 bases in between. CDR3 length: 12 residues. Germline assignment: CDR1 SGHNT and CDR2 YYREEE (reference sequence). CDR3 bases: TGTGCCAGCAGCTTGTTCACCCAGAAAGCTTTCTTT. Translated: CASSLFTQKAFF.